This is a list of T cell receptor beta chains from one sample in a study of cytotoxic CD8 clonotypes in ibrutinib-treated CLL. The repertoire was sequenced with immunoSEQ multiplex PCR; TCRdb's copy has only in-frame clones and lacks some. The table has over 200,000 clones, about 75% seen once. Sequences were derived from PBMCs, sampled after 12 months of ibrutinib treatment. Every receptor here comes from a human donor with chronic lymphocytic leukemia. CDR3s include the opening cysteine and the closing phenylalanine or tryptophan. The D gene is left open where the match is weak. Part of the rows lack a size; the others show once, few, many or a class for expanded clones.

>-|-|TRBJ1-2|TRBV6-5|13
TGTGCCAGCAGCCGAGGGACGGACTATGGCTACACCTTC
CASSRGTDYGYTF
>-|-|TRBJ1-2|TRBV30|13
TGTGCCTGGAGTACCGGGAGGGACTATGGCTACACCTTC
CAWSTGRDYGYTF
>once|TRBD1|TRBJ2-7|TRBV5-6|16
TGTGCCAGCAGCTTGTTGTGGGGTGCAGGGGGTGACGAGCAGTACTTC
CASSLLWGAGGDEQYF
>-|TRBD2|TRBJ2-5|TRBV2|15
TGTGCCAGCAGCTACGCGGGAGGGCCGTTTGAGACCCAGTACTTC
CASSYAGGPFETQYF
>-|TRBD2|TRBJ2-2|TRBV5-1|16
TGCGCCAGCAGCTCCCGACTAGCGGGGCCCACCGGGGAGCTGTTTTTT
CASSSRLAGPTGELFF
>few|-|TRBJ1-5|TRBV2|15
TGTGCCAGCAGTTCTGACAGGTTATTCAATCAGCCCCAGCATTTT
CASSSDRLFNQPQHF
>-|-|TRBJ2-5|TRBV6-1|12
TGTGCCAGCAGTGAATCCTGGGGGGCCCAGTACTTC
CASSESWGAQYF
>-|-|TRBJ1-1|TRBV7-3|15
TGTGCCAGCAAGCGACAGACTAATCCCAACACTGAAGCTTTCTTT
CASKRQTNPNTEAFF
>once|TRBD1|TRBJ2-5|TRBV29-1|12
TGCAGCCTCGACAGGGTAACAGAGACCCAGTACTTC
CSLDRVTETQYF
>-|-|TRBJ2-7|TRBV6-1|15
TGTGCCAGCGCTACCGGGACTGCGAGCTCCTACGAGCAGTACTTC
CASATGTASSYEQYF
>-|-|TRBJ2-5|TRBV7-9|12
TGTGCCAGCAGCTTCCGGCAAGAGACCCAGTACTTC
CASSFRQETQYF
>-|-|TRBJ1-1|TRBV30|13
TGTGCCTTTTGGGAAGCACCATACACTGAAGCTTTCTTT
CAFWEAPYTEAFF
>-|-|TRBJ1-2|TRBV25-1|16
TGTGCCAGCAGTGATGCGGGCCGGCCCCCAGGCTATGGCTACACCTTC
CASSDAGRPPGYGYTF
>-|-|TRBJ2-7|TRBV7-2|11
TGTGCCAGCAGCTCCCGGGAGGAGCAGTACTTC
CASSSREEQYF
>-|TRBD2|TRBJ2-7|TRBV7-7|15
TGTGCTAGCAGCCGGGGACTAGCGGGAGGAACCGAGCAGTACTTC
CASSRGLAGGTEQYF
>once|-|TRBJ2-4|TRBV19|13
TGTGCCAGTAGTATAGCGGCGGTCAGTCCTCAGTACTTC
CASSIAAVSPQYF
>-|-|TRBJ2-4|TRBV7-2|14
TGTGCCAGCAGCCACCGCCTAGGGGCGGACATTCAGTACTTC
CASSHRLGADIQYF
>few|-|TRBJ2-4|TRBV9|16
TGTGCCAGCAGCGTAGGAGGGGCCCTAGCCAAAAACATTCAGTACTTC
CASSVGGALAKNIQYF
>-|TRBD1|TRBJ1-1|TRBV27|18
TGTGCCAGCAGTTTCCCGCCCATCAGGGGGCGGGTAGGTACTGAAGCTTTCTTT
CASSFPPIRGRVGTEAFF
>-|TRBD1|TRBJ1-5|TRBV19|15
TGTGCCAGTACCAAGAGGGGGACAGCGACTCAGCCCCAGCATTTT
CASTKRGTATQPQHF
>-|-|TRBJ1-1|TRBV7-2|14
TGTGCCAGCAGCTTAGACAGATATAACACTGAAGCTTTCTTT
CASSLDRYNTEAFF
>-|TRBD1|TRBJ1-1|TRBV10-3|15
TGTGCCATCAGGCGACAGGGAATAGAAAACACTGAAGCTTTCTTT
CAIRRQGIENTEAFF
>-|-|TRBJ2-1|TRBV9|14
TGTGCCAGCAGCGTATTTGAGTTGGGCCCTGAGCAGTTCTTC
CASSVFELGPEQFF
>few|TRBD1|TRBJ2-6|TRBV7-2|17
TGTGCCAGCAGCTTAAACCGGGACAGAGCTGGGGCCAACGTCCTGACTTTC
CASSLNRDRAGANVLTF
>-|TRBD2|TRBJ2-1|TRBV4-2|20
TGTGCCAGCAGCCAAGATGTTCGGAGGCTAGCGGGAGTTTCCTACAATGAGCAGTTCTTC
CASSQDVRRLAGVSYNEQFF
>-|TRBD2|TRBJ2-1|TRBV19|15
TGTGCCAGTATCCCCGGACTAGCGGGGGTCAATGAGCAGTTCTTC
CASIPGLAGVNEQFF
>-|-|TRBJ2-3|TRBV6-1|13
TGTGCCAGCAGTGAAGGGGGAGTGGATACGCAGTATTTT
CASSEGGVDTQYF
>-|-|TRBJ2-3|TRBV9|16
TGTGCCAGCAGCGCCTTGGGGGGTGTAGGCACAGATACGCAGTATTTT
CASSALGGVGTDTQYF
>once|-|TRBJ1-2|TRBV7-2|15
TGTGCCAGCAGCACAAGGGGCCCAACAGCTTCGGGCTACACCTTC
CASSTRGPTASGYTF
>few|TRBD1|TRBJ1-2|TRBV10-2|13
TGCGCCAGCAGCCCTCGGACAGGCCAAGGCTACACCTTC
CASSPRTGQGYTF
>-|TRBD1|TRBJ2-1|TRBV6-1|14
TGTGCCAGCAGAGTCTCGGGACAGACCCCGGTGCAGTTCTTC
CASRVSGQTPVQFF
>-|-|TRBJ1-1|TRBV4-3|15
TGCGCCAGCAGTCGCTCGACAGGCATGAACACTGAAGCTTTCTTT
CASSRSTGMNTEAFF
>many|-|TRBJ1-1|TRBV28|11
TGTGCCAGCGAGGGGAACACTGAAGCTTTCTTT
CASEGNTEAFF
>-|TRBD2|TRBJ2-5|TRBV2|15
TGTGCCAGCAGTGTCTTAGCGGGAGGGCCGGAGACCCAGTACTTC
CASSVLAGGPETQYF
>-|TRBD1|TRBJ1-4|TRBV29-1|16
TGCAGCCGCTTCCCCCAAGGACAGGGTCATGATGAAAAACTGTTTTTT
CSRFPQGQGHDEKLFF
>few|TRBD1|TRBJ1-5|TRBV6-5|13
TGTGCCAGCAGGCGGGACAGGGGCCGGCCCCAGCATTTT
CASRRDRGRPQHF
>-|-|TRBJ2-5|TRBV6-1|14
TGTGCCAGCAGTCTTTGGTACGGCCAAGAGACCCAGTACTTC
CASSLWYGQETQYF
>-|TRBD2|TRBJ2-5|TRBV5-1|15
TGCGCCAGCAGCCCTCTAGCGGTAGGTCCCGAGACCCAGTACTTC
CASSPLAVGPETQYF
>-|-|TRBJ2-3|TRBV4-1|13
TGCGCCAGCAGTCCGGGACCAGGGGATACGCAGTATTTT
CASSPGPGDTQYF
>-|-|TRBJ2-7|TRBV7-5|12
TGTGTCAGAAGCTTAGGGGGGGGGCCCTCTCACTTC
CVRSLGGGPSHF
>-|-|TRBJ1-1|TRBV29-1|12
TGCAGCGTAGGACAGCTGAACACTGAAGCTTTCTTT
CSVGQLNTEAFF
>-|-|TRBJ2-2|TRBV5-1|14
TGCGCCAGCAGCGCGGGCCTGGGTGCCGGGGAGCTGTTTTTT
CASSAGLGAGELFF
>-|TRBD1|TRBJ1-6|TRBV5-1|18
TGCGCCAGCAGCTCGCACACCGCCGGGACAGACTTTTGGCCACCCCTCCACTTT
CASSSHTAGTDFWPPLHF
>-|-|TRBJ2-7|TRBV20-1|11
TGCAGTGTTGACAGTGGGGACGAGCAGTACTTC
CSVDSGDEQYF
>-|TRBD1|TRBJ1-3|TRBV29-1|15
TGCAGCGGGATAGGGACAGGGGAGAAGGGAAACACCATATATTTT
CSGIGTGEKGNTIYF